This T cell receptor (beta chain) was sequenced during a study of cytomegalovirus exposure and HLA in healthy donors. The donors were part of the validation cohort, which consisted of 120 subjects and was separate from the first cohort of under 750 subjects. This clone was counted ten times or more. What it recognizes is unknown. Trimming took 6 bases from V and 4 from J, leaving 15 bases between them. Germline lookup yields CDR1 MNHEY and CDR2 SMNVEV (reference sequence). The CDR3 loop spans 14 amino acids. Whole-study findings and limits: Later, an analysis found that TCR clusters from the first cohort tended to co-occur in the 120 validation repertoires. The study listed some 160 cytomegalovirus-associated TCR beta chains. Most observed TCR sequences were rare, whereas some public TCRs were detected in many donors.

Generated by immunoSEQ multiplex PCR, the TCRdb table keeps only in-frame clones and is missing some. Of some 140,000 clones in the sample, around four fifths were seen once. Input material: PBMCs. V gene TRBV27 combines with J gene TRBJ2-5; TRBD1 is a possible D gene (5 bases). This clonotype was sampled from a man in his thirties or forties in good health and CMV-seropositive. As DNA, the CDR3 is TGTGCCAGCAGCGGGTCAGGGTTGGGAGAGACCCAGTACTTC. Residues: CASSGSGLGETQYF.